The 24 T cell receptor beta chains presented below share a single source sample, sequenced in a study of T cell responses to AZD1222 COVID-19 vaccine (dated by TCRdb to about 2021). Sample time point, as interpreted from the label and publication: baseline before first vaccination. The library was prepared using the immunoSEQ multiplex PCR assay. TCRdb retrieved this table from immuneACCESS and kept in-frame rearrangements only. Not all clones are present; in checked studies, unresolved V genes account for under half, and no reason is known for the remainder. This sample gives around 180,000 clones in total; 88% of them show up just once. The top ten clonotypes cover 6% to 8.5% of the sample. The source was peripheral blood, collected on day 0 of AZD1222 vaccination. These receptors were collected from an adult in good health.

The chain recombines TRBV5-1 with TRBJ1-4; D is unclear. This CDR3 contains 15 residues. V was trimmed by 3 bases and J by 3 bases, leaving 12 bases between them. Germline V lookup: CDR1 SGHRS, CDR2 YFSETQ. The CDR3 sequence is CASSYSGSPNEKLFF. In nucleotides, the CDR3 is TGCGCCAGCAGCTACTCGGGGTCTCCTAATGAAAAACTGTTTTTT.

This clone was seen once. The chain is built from TRBV18 and TRBJ1-1; D ambiguous. This CDR3 is built from 14 residues. V lost 1 base and J 3 bases, leaving 9 bases between the germline ends. The germline V gene encodes CDR1 KGHSH and CDR2 LQKENI. CDR3: CASSPQTGDTEAFF. The CDR3 region has the DNA TGTGCCAGCTCACCACAGACTGGGGACACTGAAGCTTTCTTT. The entire variable domain, with the rest obtained from reference TRBV18 and TRBJ1-1, is as follows: NAGVMQNPRHLVRRRGQEARLRCSPMKGHSHVYWYRQLPEEGLKFMVYLQKENIIDESGMPKERFSAEFPKEGPSILRIQQVVRGDSAAYFCASSPQTGDTEAFFGQGTRLTVV.

The chain has TRBV3-1 (or the pseudogene TRBV3-2) and TRBJ1-1, with TRBD1 matching 9 bases. The CDR3 is 16 amino acids. Germline loops: CDR1 LGHDT, CDR2 YNNKEL (reference sequence). With V trimmed by 6 bases and J by 4 bases, 12 bases remained unmatched. CDR3 in DNA: TGTGCCAGCAGTCCGGGACAGGGAAACGGGGGCACTGAAGCTTTCTTT. Residues: CASSPGQGNGGTEAFF.

This chain uses TRBV7-2 with TRBJ1-2, with D possibly TRBD1 on 6 matching bases. The germline V and J ends were trimmed by 1 base and 2 bases, with 14 bases remaining between them. CDR3 size: 16 residues. CDR1 and CDR2 (germline): SGHTA, FQGNSA. CDR3 loop: CASSLGTGLGNYGYTF. The CDR3 DNA sequence: TGTGCCAGCAGCTTAGGTACAGGGTTAGGGAACTATGGCTACACCTTC.

The chain employs TRBV5-1 and TRBJ1-4, with TRBD1 as a possible D gene (5 bases). This CDR3 contains 14 residues. Germline-derived CDR1 and CDR2 are SGHRS and YFSETQ. V lost 4 bases, J lost 6 bases, and 13 bases lay in between. CDR3: CASSPDTFDEKLFF. Here the CDR3 DNA reads TGCGCCAGCAGCCCGGACACGTTCGATGAAAAACTGTTTTTT.

This CDR3 is CASSFRDYRQPQHF. The CDR3 region has the DNA TGTGCCAGCAGTTTTAGGGATTATCGACAGCCCCAGCATTTT. The genes are TRBV28 and TRBJ1-5; no definite D call. Germline V lookup: CDR1 MDHEN, CDR2 SYDVKM. The ends were cut back, 3 bases at V and 7 bases at J, with 13 bases in the middle. The CDR3 loop spans 14 amino acids.

This chain connects TRBV19 to TRBJ1-5, with D possibly matching TRBD1 (6 bases). Germline V gives CDR1 LNHDA, CDR2 SQIVND (reference sequence). This CDR3 spans 14 amino acids. Trimming cost V 5 bases and J 8 bases, with 16 bases left between them. The DNA of the CDR3 is TGTGCCAGTAGTCCCGCTACAGGGATTGAGCCCCAGCATTTT. Its protein is CASSPATGIEPQHF.

The CDR3 coding sequence is TGTGCCAGCAGCTGGGGGCGCAGGGAGCAGTTCTTC. This encodes CASSWGRREQFF. V is TRBV5-6 and J is TRBJ2-1, with D possibly TRBD1 on 6 matching bases. The V end was cut by 3 bases, the J end by 10 bases, with 11 bases between. The CDR3 loop spans 12 amino acids. Germline V gives CDR1 SGHDT, CDR2 YYEEEE.

The chain is built from TRBV10-3 and TRBJ2-3; TRBD2 agrees at 8 bases. The junction had 9 bases not matched to a gene; V was cut back by 6 bases and J by 4 bases. CDR1 and CDR2 (germline): ENHRY, SYGVKD. CDR3 length: 15 amino acids. The CDR3 sequence: CAISEAGDRSDTQYF. CDR3 in DNA: TGTGCCATCAGCGAAGCGGGGGACCGGTCAGATACGCAGTATTTT.

The V gene is TRBV6-2 or TRBV6-3, the J gene TRBJ2-7, with TRBD1 matching over 8 bases. Germline loops: CDR1 MNHEY, CDR2 SVGEGT. This CDR3 comprises 14 residues. The V gene end was trimmed by 5 bases and the J gene end by 2 bases; junction bases not matched to a gene: 5. The CDR3 reads CASSGGTGTYEQYF. For the CDR3, the DNA is TGTGCCAGCAGTGGCGGGACAGGAACCTACGAGCAGTACTTC.

J is TRBJ1-1 and V is TRBV15; D gene uncertain. V lost 1 base and J lost 3, with 12 bases in between. The CDR3 sequence is 15 residues long. CDR1 and CDR2 (germline): LNHNV, YYDKDF (reference sequence). The CDR3, as DNA: TGTGCCACCAGCAGAGCGCGATCTTGGGACACTGAAGCTTTCTTT. Residues: CATSRARSWDTEAFF.

The chain has TRBV19 and TRBJ1-6; D is ambiguous. The CDR3 totals 12 residues. Between the trimmed V and J ends, which lost 5 bases and 9 bases, there was a span of 8 bases. Germline V gene lookup returns CDR1 LNHDA and CDR2 SQIVND (reference sequence). In DNA, the CDR3 is TGTGCCAGTAGTTGGGAGCGTTCACCCCTCCACTTT. Translation: CASSWERSPLHF.

The chain employs TRBV5-4 and TRBJ1-2; no clear D. This CDR3 is built from 13 residues. Germline values: CDR1 SGHNT, CDR2 YYREEE (reference sequence). V shed 5 bases and J shed 0 bases, with 8 bases lying between them. The CDR3 sequence: CASSQLANYGYTF. Written as DNA, the CDR3 is TGTGCCAGCAGTCAGTTAGCTAACTATGGCTACACCTTC.

This rearrangement joins TRBV7-9 to TRBJ2-5; D possibly corresponds to TRBD1 (5 bases). The ends were cut back, 5 bases at V and 4 bases at J, with 11 bases in the middle. This CDR3 comprises 13 residues. Germline loops: CDR1 SEHNR, CDR2 FQNEAQ (reference sequence). Here the CDR3 DNA reads TGTGCCAGCAGCATAGGGGAACTAGAGACCCAGTACTTC. Encoded protein: CASSIGELETQYF.

V gene TRBV5-6 combines with J gene TRBJ1-4, with D tentatively TRBD1 (5 bases). CDR1 and CDR2 (germline): SGHDT, YYEEEE. This CDR3 has 13 amino acids. V was trimmed by 0 bases and J by 8 bases, leaving 8 bases between them. CDR3 sequence (DNA): TGTGCCAGCAGCTTGGACAGGATCGAAAAACTGTTTTTT. This encodes CASSLDRIEKLFF.

V usage is TRBV7-3 and J usage is TRBJ2-3; 9 bases match TRBD1. V lost 5 bases and J lost 4; bases outside the gene matches: 7. The CDR3 spans 15 residues. The V gene's germline CDR1 is SGHTA and CDR2 FQGTGA. CDR3 protein: CASSRTGGDADTQYF. CDR3 in DNA: TGTGCCAGCAGCCGCACAGGGGGCGATGCAGATACGCAGTATTTT.

The rearrangement uses TRBV3-1 (or the pseudogene TRBV3-2) and TRBJ2-4; 7 nucleotides align to TRBD1. CDR3 length equals 13 residues. Germline values: CDR1 LGHDT, CDR2 YNNKEL (reference sequence). Trimming removed 5 bases from V and 6 bases from J; junction bases left unmatched: 4. CDR3 sequence (DNA): TGTGCCAGCAGCGCCACAGGGGTAAACATTCAGTACTTC. This translates into CASSATGVNIQYF.

The CDR3 DNA sequence: TGTGCCAGCAGCGCGACCGGGGCACCCAATGAAAAACTGTTTTTT. Translating gives CASSATGAPNEKLFF. The rearrangement links TRBV5-5 to TRBJ1-4, with D perhaps TRBD1 (5 bases). Trimming stripped 4 bases from V and 5 bases from J, with 15 bases between. The CDR3 is 15 amino acids. Per germline, CDR1 SGHKS and CDR2 YYEKEE (reference sequence).

The chain combines TRBV5-6 with TRBJ1-5; 12 bases line up with TRBD1. The V and J ends lost 6 bases and 5 bases, in that order; junction bases with no gene match: 9. Germline values: CDR1 SGHDT, CDR2 YYEEEE. The CDR3 runs 16 residues. The CDR3 bases are TGTGCCAGCACCTTAACCGGGACAGGGGGCTATCAGCCCCAGCATTTT. This translates into CASTLTGTGGYQPQHF.

The chain employs TRBV18 and TRBJ2-2, with 10 bases fitting TRBD1. The CDR3 loop spans 13 amino acids. V was pared by 8 bases and J by 7 bases, with 4 bases of the junction left unmatched. Per the germline V gene, CDR1 is KGHSH and CDR2 is LQKENI. The CDR3 nucleotides are TGTGCCAGCGACAGGGGGCATGGCGGGGAGCTGTTTTTT. This codes for CASDRGHGGELFF. The whole variable domain, remainder taken from reference TRBV18 and TRBJ2-2, is NAGVMQNPRHLVRRRGQEARLRCSPMKGHSHVYWYRQLPEEGLKFMVYLQKENIIDESGMPKERFSAEFPKEGPSILRIQQVVRGDSAAYFCASDRGHGGELFFGEGSRLTVL.

V gene TRBV9 combines with J gene TRBJ2-1; weak D call: TRBD1 (6 bases). V lost 3 bases to trimming and J lost 2 bases, with 6 bases between them. Per the germline V gene, CDR1 is SGDLS and CDR2 is YYNGEE. The CDR3 runs to 13 residues. The DNA of the CDR3 is TGTGCCAGCAGCGGGACAGCCTACAATGAGCAGTTCTTC. It encodes CASSGTAYNEQFF.

The chain joins TRBV7-3 to TRBJ2-5; the match to TRBD2 covers 10 bases. CDR1 and CDR2 (germline): SGHTA, FQGTGA. The CDR3 is 15 residues long. With V trimmed by 3 bases and J by 5 bases, 6 bases remained unmatched. This CDR3 reads CASSLSSGGPETQYF. The CDR3 region has the DNA TGTGCCAGCAGCTTGTCTAGCGGGGGCCCTGAGACCCAGTACTTC.

V and J are TRBV19 and TRBJ2-5; D gene ambiguous. The CDR3 totals 14 residues. V was pared by 3 bases and J by 4 bases, with 12 bases between. Germline CDR1 is LNHDA and CDR2 is SQIVND (reference sequence). CDR3 coding DNA: TGTGCCAGTAGTATTGGGGTGAAGGGAGAGACCCAGTACTTC. This translates into CASSIGVKGETQYF. Filled out from reference TRBV19 and TRBJ2-5, the complete variable domain reads DGGITQSPKYLFRKEGQNVTLSCEQNLNHDAMYWYRQDPGQGLRLIYYSQIVNDFQKGDIAEGYSVSREKKESFPLTVTSAQKNPTAFYLCASSIGVKGETQYFGPGTRLLVL.

Only one count was recorded for this clone. The chain joins TRBV3-1 (or the pseudogene TRBV3-2) to TRBJ2-7; tentative D call: TRBD1 (6 bases). Germline lookup yields CDR1 LGHDT and CDR2 YNNKEL (reference sequence). V shed 2 bases and J shed 4 bases, with 15 bases lying between them. This CDR3 spans 15 amino acids. Here the CDR3 reads CASSQQGSPWYEQYF. The CDR3, as DNA: TGTGCCAGCAGCCAACAGGGGTCCCCTTGGTACGAGCAGTACTTC.